Listed below are T cell receptor beta chains from one sample, sequenced in a study of blood T cell repertoires in COVID-19. Here immunoSEQ multiplex PCR was the method, and the copy in TCRdb shows in-frame clones only, minus some. The sample shows roughly 310,000 clones, almost 90% of them seen only once. Sequenced input: peripheral blood. All receptors come from a young woman with COVID-19, enrolled during active disease. CDR3s include the opening cysteine and the closing phenylalanine or tryptophan. D genes are given only for firm matches. Size is omitted from some rows. Given values are once, few, many or a class for expanded clones.

D gene: TRBD1; CDR3 length: 16; clone size: NA; J gene: TRBJ1-2; V gene: TRBV19; CDR3 DNA: TGTGCCAGTAGACTCGTTAGGGACAGGGGTCGCTATGGCTACACCTTC; CDR3 protein: CASRLVRDRGRYGYTF
D gene: NA; CDR3 length: 13; clone size: NA; J gene: TRBJ1-2; V gene: TRBV5-1; CDR3 DNA: TGCGCCAGCAGCGTGGAGGGGGACTATGGCTACACCTTC; CDR3 protein: CASSVEGDYGYTF
D gene: TRBD1; CDR3 length: 18; clone size: NA; J gene: TRBJ1-2; V gene: TRBV27; CDR3 DNA: TGTGCCAGCAGTTTTTGGGGACAGGGAAAGGTGACTAACTATGGCTACACCTTC; CDR3 protein: CASSFWGQGKVTNYGYTF
D gene: TRBD1; CDR3 length: 13; clone size: NA; J gene: TRBJ1-1; V gene: TRBV19; CDR3 DNA: TGTGCCAGTAGAGACAGGGGTGAGGGTGAAGCTTTCTTT; CDR3 protein: CASRDRGEGEAFF
D gene: TRBD1; CDR3 length: 14; clone size: NA; J gene: TRBJ1-2; V gene: TRBV6-5; CDR3 DNA: TGTGCCAGCAGTTACTCGCGACAGGGGGATGGCTACACCTTC; CDR3 protein: CASSYSRQGDGYTF
D gene: TRBD1; CDR3 length: 15; clone size: NA; J gene: TRBJ1-1; V gene: TRBV29-1; CDR3 DNA: TGCAGCGTTGCGGGGACAGGGGGGATGGACACTGAAGCTTTCTTT; CDR3 protein: CSVAGTGGMDTEAFF
D gene: TRBD2; CDR3 length: 15; clone size: NA; J gene: TRBJ2-3; V gene: TRBV27; CDR3 DNA: TGTGCCAGCAGTTTCACTAGCGGGGCCCCTGATACGCAGTATTTT; CDR3 protein: CASSFTSGAPDTQYF
D gene: TRBD1; CDR3 length: 13; clone size: NA; J gene: TRBJ2-7; V gene: TRBV10-1; CDR3 DNA: TGCGCCAGCACCAAGGACAGGTTGGGAGAGCAGTACTTC; CDR3 protein: CASTKDRLGEQYF
D gene: NA; CDR3 length: 16; clone size: NA; J gene: TRBJ2-2; V gene: TRBV6-6; CDR3 DNA: TGTGCCAGCAGTTACTCAACGGGATCCCTTGCCGGGGAGCTGTTTTTT; CDR3 protein: CASSYSTGSLAGELFF
D gene: TRBD2; CDR3 length: 14; clone size: NA; J gene: TRBJ2-5; V gene: TRBV6-2/TRBV6-3; CDR3 DNA: TGTGCCAGCACCCCACGGGGGGGCCAAGAGACCCAGTACTTC; CDR3 protein: CASTPRGGQETQYF
D gene: NA; CDR3 length: 13; clone size: NA; J gene: TRBJ2-5; V gene: TRBV5-1; CDR3 DNA: TGCGCCAGCAGTTCAACTACGGGGGAGACCCAGTACTTC; CDR3 protein: CASSSTTGETQYF
D gene: NA; CDR3 length: 14; clone size: NA; J gene: TRBJ2-3; V gene: TRBV9; CDR3 DNA: TGTGCCAGCAGCGTTCGCGGCTCCACAGATACGCAGTATTTT; CDR3 protein: CASSVRGSTDTQYF
D gene: TRBD2; CDR3 length: 16; clone size: NA; J gene: TRBJ2-7; V gene: TRBV6-1; CDR3 DNA: TGTGCCAGCAGTGCCCCGACTAGCGGGATGACCTACGAGCAGTACTTC; CDR3 protein: CASSAPTSGMTYEQYF
D gene: TRBD1; CDR3 length: 14; clone size: NA; J gene: TRBJ2-7; V gene: TRBV5-5; CDR3 DNA: TGTGCCAGCAGCTTGGTGACAGGGACCTACGAGCAGTACTTC; CDR3 protein: CASSLVTGTYEQYF
D gene: TRBD2; CDR3 length: 13; clone size: few; J gene: TRBJ2-1; V gene: TRBV4-2; CDR3 DNA: TGTGCCAGCAGGGAAGCGGGGTACAATGAGCAGTTCTTC; CDR3 protein: CASREAGYNEQFF
D gene: TRBD1; CDR3 length: 16; clone size: NA; J gene: TRBJ1-6; V gene: TRBV19; CDR3 DNA: TGTGCCAGTAGTATAACCGGGACAGGGGAAGGATCACCCCTCCACTTT; CDR3 protein: CASSITGTGEGSPLHF
D gene: TRBD2; CDR3 length: 18; clone size: NA; J gene: TRBJ2-7; V gene: TRBV10-3; CDR3 DNA: TGTGCCATCAGTGATTCGGAAGGGCTAGCGGGTTACTCCTACGAGCAGTACTTC; CDR3 protein: CAISDSEGLAGYSYEQYF
D gene: NA; CDR3 length: 14; clone size: NA; J gene: TRBJ1-4; V gene: TRBV28; CDR3 DNA: TGTGCCATAAAGGGGCTAGCAACTAATGAAAAACTGTTTTTT; CDR3 protein: CAIKGLATNEKLFF
D gene: TRBD1; CDR3 length: 15; clone size: NA; J gene: TRBJ1-2; V gene: TRBV6-5; CDR3 DNA: TGTGCCAGCAGTTCCCGGGACAGGTCCCTCTATGGCTACACCTTC; CDR3 protein: CASSSRDRSLYGYTF
D gene: TRBD2; CDR3 length: 16; clone size: NA; J gene: TRBJ2-3; V gene: TRBV27; CDR3 DNA: TGTGCCAGCACTGAAGGTAGGGCGGGAGCAAGAGATACGCAGTATTTT; CDR3 protein: CASTEGRAGARDTQYF
D gene: NA; CDR3 length: 14; clone size: NA; J gene: TRBJ1-4; V gene: TRBV30; CDR3 DNA: TGTGCCTGGAACCCTGGACAATCTAATGAAAAACTGTTTTTT; CDR3 protein: CAWNPGQSNEKLFF
D gene: NA; CDR3 length: 17; clone size: NA; J gene: TRBJ2-3; V gene: TRBV9; CDR3 DNA: TGTGCCAGCAGCGTAGGTATCCGACAGAGGAGCACAGATACGCAGTATTTT; CDR3 protein: CASSVGIRQRSTDTQYF
D gene: NA; CDR3 length: 13; clone size: NA; J gene: TRBJ1-2; V gene: TRBV3-1/TRBV3-2; CDR3 DNA: TGTGCCAGCAGCCCTCAGGGGAACTATGGCTACACCTTC; CDR3 protein: CASSPQGNYGYTF
D gene: NA; CDR3 length: 14; clone size: NA; J gene: TRBJ1-1; V gene: TRBV7-3; CDR3 DNA: TGTGCCAGCAGCTTAAAATCGCAGGACACTGAAGCTTTCTTT; CDR3 protein: CASSLKSQDTEAFF
D gene: NA; CDR3 length: 15; clone size: NA; J gene: TRBJ1-2; V gene: TRBV25-1; CDR3 DNA: TGTGCCAGCAGTGAGGGGCAGGGCAGACACTATGGCTACACCTTC; CDR3 protein: CASSEGQGRHYGYTF
D gene: NA; CDR3 length: 11; clone size: NA; J gene: TRBJ1-3; V gene: TRBV30; CDR3 DNA: TGTGCCTGGGGTACAGGAAACACCATATATTTT; CDR3 protein: CAWGTGNTIYF
D gene: NA; CDR3 length: 13; clone size: NA; J gene: TRBJ2-7; V gene: TRBV11-2; CDR3 DNA: TGTGCCAGCAGCGGCAACAGGGCCGGCGAGCAGTACTTC; CDR3 protein: CASSGNRAGEQYF
D gene: NA; CDR3 length: 12; clone size: NA; J gene: TRBJ1-1; V gene: TRBV16; CDR3 DNA: TGTGCCAGCAGCCAAGCGGGGACTGAAGCTTTCTTT; CDR3 protein: CASSQAGTEAFF
D gene: TRBD1; CDR3 length: 14; clone size: NA; J gene: TRBJ1-1; V gene: TRBV2; CDR3 DNA: TGTGCCAGCAGCTCAACCACAGGGGTCTCTGAAGCTTTCTTT; CDR3 protein: CASSSTTGVSEAFF
D gene: TRBD1; CDR3 length: 15; clone size: NA; J gene: TRBJ2-2; V gene: TRBV5-1; CDR3 DNA: TGCGCCAGCAGCTTGAGACAGGGGGACACCGGGGAGCTGTTTTTT; CDR3 protein: CASSLRQGDTGELFF
D gene: TRBD2; CDR3 length: 16; clone size: NA; J gene: TRBJ2-7; V gene: TRBV28; CDR3 DNA: TGTGCCAGCAGGGATTCACTAGCGGGAGGGCCCCACGAGCAGTACTTC; CDR3 protein: CASRDSLAGGPHEQYF
D gene: NA; CDR3 length: 13; clone size: NA; J gene: TRBJ1-3; V gene: TRBV28; CDR3 DNA: TGTGCCAGCAGTTCTCTTCTGGGAAACACCATATATTTT; CDR3 protein: CASSSLLGNTIYF
D gene: TRBD1; CDR3 length: 15; clone size: NA; J gene: TRBJ2-5; V gene: TRBV5-1; CDR3 DNA: TGCGCCAGCAGCTTGGGGACAGGGGTTGGAGAGACCCAGTACTTC; CDR3 protein: CASSLGTGVGETQYF
D gene: TRBD1; CDR3 length: 16; clone size: NA; J gene: TRBJ1-3; V gene: TRBV11-2; CDR3 DNA: TGTGCCAGCAGCTTAGATCCGGGACAGCAAGGAAACACCATATATTTT; CDR3 protein: CASSLDPGQQGNTIYF
D gene: NA; CDR3 length: 13; clone size: NA; J gene: TRBJ1-1; V gene: TRBV12-3/TRBV12-4; CDR3 DNA: TGTGCCAGCAGTCCCGGACACCTATCCGCGGCTTTCTTT; CDR3 protein: CASSPGHLSAAFF
D gene: NA; CDR3 length: 13; clone size: NA; J gene: TRBJ2-7; V gene: TRBV19; CDR3 DNA: TGTGCCAGTAGTATGACGCTAGGCTACGAGCAGTACTTC; CDR3 protein: CASSMTLGYEQYF
D gene: TRBD1; CDR3 length: 14; clone size: once; J gene: TRBJ1-5; V gene: TRBV5-4; CDR3 DNA: TGTGCCAGCAGCGACAGGGCGAGCAATCAGCCCCAGCATTTT; CDR3 protein: CASSDRASNQPQHF
D gene: NA; CDR3 length: 14; clone size: NA; J gene: TRBJ2-5; V gene: TRBV5-1; CDR3 DNA: TGCGCCAGCAGCACACCCCAGTTCCAAGAGACCCAGTACTTC; CDR3 protein: CASSTPQFQETQYF
D gene: TRBD2; CDR3 length: 15; clone size: once; J gene: TRBJ2-7; V gene: TRBV5-5; CDR3 DNA: TGTGCCAGCAGCTTGTGGACTAGCGGTTCCTACGAGCAGTACTTC; CDR3 protein: CASSLWTSGSYEQYF
D gene: NA; CDR3 length: 14; clone size: NA; J gene: TRBJ2-5; V gene: TRBV5-4; CDR3 DNA: TGTGCCAGCAGCTTGGAGACTGGTTCGGAGACCCAGTACTTC; CDR3 protein: CASSLETGSETQYF
D gene: NA; CDR3 length: 14; clone size: NA; J gene: TRBJ1-5; V gene: TRBV5-6; CDR3 DNA: TGTGCCAGCAGCTTTTCCGGAGGATCTTCTCCCCAGCATTTT; CDR3 protein: CASSFSGGSSPQHF
D gene: TRBD1; CDR3 length: 13; clone size: NA; J gene: TRBJ1-1; V gene: TRBV19; CDR3 DNA: TGTGCCAGTATGACAGGGCAGGCCACTGAAGCTTTCTTT; CDR3 protein: CASMTGQATEAFF
D gene: TRBD1; CDR3 length: 13; clone size: NA; J gene: TRBJ1-5; V gene: TRBV30; CDR3 DNA: TGTGCCTGGAGTATTACCAGGGGGCAGCCCCAGCATTTT; CDR3 protein: CAWSITRGQPQHF